Included here is one TCR beta chain sequence, with context. Germline V gene data show CDR1 as SEHNR and CDR2 as FQNEAQ (reference sequence). The CDR3 runs 16 residues. Trimming left V 5 bases short and J 6 bases short, with 22 bases between. These data originate in a study of early T cells in non-severe SARS-CoV-2 infection. Study at large: Unsorted whole blood bulk RNA was sequenced, with unpaired chains.

Attachment of unique molecular identifiers to individual cDNA molecules was performed. TCRdb processed the 5' RACE reads anew with MiXCR; each CDR3 protein has one entry. Of fewer than 50,000 distinct CDR3 sequences listed, more than 6.5% were seen once; the top ten hold roughly 8%. The TCR originated in an adult who was a healthcare worker with PCR-confirmed SARS-CoV-2 infection or an uninfected control (not recorded which). The chain employs TRBV7-9 and TRBJ1-1, with a tentative D call TRBD1 (6 bases). The sample consisted of whole blood. CDR3 region: CASSHGDKGIRAEAFF. The CDR3 bases are TGTGCCAGCAGCCACGGGGACAAGGGAATAAGAGCTGAAGCTTTCTTT.